The 32 T cell receptor beta chains below come from one sample, sequenced in a study of shared clonotypes between healthy human individuals (dated by TCRdb to 2018 to 2020). Library construction relied on the immunoSEQ multiplex PCR assay. The immuneACCESS repertoire file appears here via TCRdb, limited to in-frame rearrangements. These files lack a portion of the clones; in checked studies, under half of the deficit traces to unresolved V genes, and the cause of the others is not known. Counted in this sample were 1.4 million or so clones; less than 99% of them appeared once. Clones ranked in the top ten supply about 0.35% of the sample. The sequenced material came from naive CD4+ T cells sorted from blood. Taken with the paper, the label for cell subset or site translates to: CD45RA+ positively selected. The receptor source for this set is a man in his thirties or forties in good health.

This chain connects TRBV5-4 to TRBJ2-3; no reliable D call. Germline values: CDR1 SGHNT, CDR2 YYREEE (reference sequence). The CDR3 totals 14 residues. The ends were cut back, 0 bases at V and 0 bases at J, with 5 bases in the middle. Here the CDR3 reads CASSLEPSTDTQYF. Here the CDR3 DNA reads TGTGCCAGCAGCTTGGAACCTAGCACAGATACGCAGTATTTT.

V gene TRBV28 combines with J gene TRBJ2-1; D is perhaps TRBD2 (6 bases). The CDR3 sequence is 11 residues long. V shed 7 bases and J shed 9 bases, with 10 bases lying between them. Germline CDR1 and CDR2: MDHEN and SYDVKM. CDR3 region: CASTSGVEQFF. The CDR3 bases are TGTGCCAGCACTTCGGGGGTTGAGCAGTTCTTC.

CDR3 in amino acids: CASSPAQITDTQYF. The CDR3 bases are TGTGCCAGCTCACCGGCCCAGATCACAGATACGCAGTATTTT. The rearrangement uses TRBV18 and TRBJ2-3; D remains ambiguous. The CDR3 runs 14 residues. Germline-derived CDR1 and CDR2 are KGHSH and LQKENI. Trimming left V 3 bases short and J 2 bases short, with 9 bases between.

The J gene is TRBJ1-1, the V gene TRBV28; D is ambiguous. CDR1 and CDR2 from the germline V gene are MDHEN and SYDVKM. The CDR3 length is 12 residues. V was cut by 6 bases and J by 1 base, with 6 bases left in between. CDR3 bases: TGTGCCAGCAGCTTTACGAACACTGAAGCTTTCTTT. Translation: CASSFTNTEAFF.

The rearrangement joins TRBV5-4 to TRBJ2-1, with 12 nucleotides matching TRBD2. Trimming removed 1 base from V and 7 bases from J; junction bases left unmatched: 3. The CDR3 sequence is 15 residues long. Per germline, CDR1 SGHNT and CDR2 YYREEE (reference sequence). The DNA of the CDR3 is TGTGCCAGCAGCTTGAGACTAGCGGGAGCAAATGAGCAGTTCTTC. Its translation is CASSLRLAGANEQFF.

V usage is TRBV29-1 and J usage is TRBJ1-1; 7 bases map to TRBD1. The CDR3 runs to 13 residues. Unmatched junction bases numbered 4, after V lost 5 bases and J lost 1 base. The germline gives CDR1 SQVTM, CDR2 ANQGSEA. CDR3 residues: CSVLPGGNTEAFF. CDR3 sequence (DNA): TGCAGCGTTCTTCCAGGGGGGAACACTGAAGCTTTCTTT.

The chain carries TRBV14 and TRBJ1-3; possible D gene TRBD1, 6 bases. The CDR3 contains 14 residues. Germline V gives CDR1 SGHDN, CDR2 FVKESK. Trimming shortened V by 5 bases and J by 2 bases, and 10 bases separated the two germline ends. The chain's CDR3 is CASSGGRTGNTIYF. The CDR3 DNA is TGTGCCAGCAGCGGGGGGCGGACTGGAAACACCATATATTTT.

Worth noting for this clone: The sample has other DNA sequences that encode this CDR3 too. J is TRBJ2-3 and V is TRBV5-1; 10 positions match TRBD2. CDR3 length: 16 amino acids. Looked up from germline, CDR1 is SGHRS and CDR2 is YFSETQ. V was pared by 0 bases and J by 5 bases, with 6 bases of the junction left unmatched. The CDR3 sequence is CASSLALAGARDTQYF. CDR3 DNA sequence: TGCGCCAGCAGCTTGGCTCTAGCGGGAGCTCGAGATACGCAGTATTTT.

This sequence joins TRBV6-6 and TRBJ2-1; D is ambiguous. The length of the CDR3 is 15 residues. Per the germline V gene, CDR1 is MNHNY and CDR2 is SVGAGI (reference sequence). Trimming took 4 bases from V and 0 from J, leaving 10 bases between them. The CDR3 sequence is CASSFATSSYNEQFF. CDR3 in DNA: TGTGCCAGCAGTTTCGCAACGAGCTCCTACAATGAGCAGTTCTTC.

The V call is TRBV29-1, the J call TRBJ1-2; 9 bases match TRBD1. V was clipped by 5 bases and J by 7 bases; unmatched bases: 17. Germline V gene sequence: CDR1 SQVTM, CDR2 ANQGSEA. The CDR3 sequence is 16 residues long. The CDR3 nucleotides read TGCAGCGTTAGGGAACAGGGGGCAGGGATATACAGTGGCTACACCTTC. Translated: CSVREQGAGIYSGYTF.

This chain joins TRBV15 and TRBJ1-1; D not certain. Trimming pared 6 bases from V and 1 base from J, leaving 24 bases between. The CDR3 is made up of 18 amino acids. Germline V gene sequence: CDR1 LNHNV, CDR2 YYDKDF (reference sequence). The CDR3, as DNA: TGTGCCACCAGGGGCTTTGCGGTCGGACGGCCGAGGAACACTGAAGCTTTCTTT. As protein: CATRGFAVGRPRNTEAFF.

The V call is TRBV28, the J call TRBJ2-7; 10 nucleotides align to TRBD2. The V segment lost 4 bases and the J segment 4 bases; nucleotides outside the gene matches: 7. CDR3 length: 15 amino acids. Germline V gene data show CDR1 as MDHEN and CDR2 as SYDVKM. CDR3 sequence reads: CASSSSSGSLYEQYF. In DNA form, the CDR3 reads TGTGCCAGCAGTTCCTCTAGCGGGAGCTTATACGAGCAGTACTTC.

The CDR3 bases are TGCGCCAGCAGCCAACTGGGGCGGGAGACCCAGTACTTC. As protein: CASSQLGRETQYF. This chain connects TRBV4-3 to TRBJ2-5; weak D call: TRBD1 (5 bases). This CDR3 has 13 residues. Germline assignment: CDR1 LGHNA and CDR2 YSLEER. V shed 2 bases and J shed 5 bases, with 9 bases lying between them.

The V gene is TRBV6-5, the J gene TRBJ1-2, with 10 nucleotides matching TRBD1. Germline CDR1 and CDR2: MNHEY and SVGAGI. The length of the CDR3 is 13 residues. V was pared by 6 bases and J by 5 bases, with 3 bases of the junction left unmatched. DNA of the CDR3: TGTGCCAGCAGCCGACAGGGGGCTTATGGCTACACCTTC. Translation: CASSRQGAYGYTF.

This sequence joins TRBV16 and TRBJ1-5, with TRBD1 matching over 8 bases. Trimming removed 2 bases from V and 4 bases from J; junction bases left unmatched: 13. CDR3 length equals 18 residues. The germline V gene has CDR1 KGHSY and CDR2 FQNENV. This CDR3 is CASSQGAGGRVDNQPQHF. The CDR3 DNA reads as TGTGCCAGCAGCCAAGGGGCAGGGGGCCGAGTTGATAATCAGCCCCAGCATTTT.

This clone has only one observation. The chain combines TRBV19 with TRBJ2-1; 10 nucleotides align to TRBD2. This CDR3 contains 15 residues. Germline V CDR1 and CDR2: LNHDA, SQIVND (reference sequence). Trimming removed 5 bases from V and 8 bases from J; junction bases left unmatched: 9. CDR3 amino acids: CASSFKREGMDEQFF. The CDR3 nucleotides read TGTGCCAGTAGTTTCAAGCGGGAGGGTATGGATGAGCAGTTCTTC. Filled out from reference TRBV19 and TRBJ2-1, the complete variable domain reads DGGITQSPKYLFRKEGQNVTLSCEQNLNHDAMYWYRQDPGQGLRLIYYSQIVNDFQKGDIAEGYSVSREKKESFPLTVTSAQKNPTAFYLCASSFKREGMDEQFFGPGTRLTVL.

The V and J genes are TRBV5-1 and TRBJ2-7; 14 bases align to TRBD2. Germline lookup yields CDR1 SGHRS and CDR2 YFSETQ. V lost 3 bases, J lost 5 bases, and 13 bases stayed unmatched. The CDR3 spans 18 residues. CDR3 nucleotide sequence: TGCGCCAGCAGCTCCGCCCGTGGACTAGCGGGAGGTAAAAACGAGCAGTACTTC. Protein product: CASSSARGLAGGKNEQYF.

This chain joins TRBV25-1 and TRBJ2-3, with TRBD2 identical over 8 bases. This CDR3 contains 15 residues. The germline V gene encodes CDR1 MGHDK and CDR2 SYGVNS. The ends lost 10 bases at V and 0 bases at J; junction bases unmatched: 9. The CDR3 region is CATKSGRDSTDTQYF. CDR3 in DNA: TGTGCCACTAAAAGCGGGAGAGACAGCACAGATACGCAGTATTTT.

This clone has a single count. The chain has TRBV9 and TRBJ2-3; possible D gene TRBD1, 5 bases. Looked up from germline, CDR1 is SGDLS and CDR2 is YYNGEE. With 2 bases removed from V and 2 bases from J, the gap between germline ends came to 18 bases. The CDR3 consists of 17 residues. The CDR3 protein is CASSVKVQGGDTDTQYF. Here the CDR3 DNA reads TGTGCCAGCAGCGTCAAGGTTCAGGGTGGCGACACAGATACGCAGTATTTT.

This chain joins TRBV10-2 and TRBJ1-3; 7 positions match TRBD1. Germline trimming cut 10 bases from V and 4 bases from J; bases unmatched to any gene: 7. Germline-derived CDR1 and CDR2 are WSHSY and SAAADI. This CDR3 region has 13 residues. CDR3 nucleotides: TGCGCCACCCAGACAGGGCAAGGAAACACCATATATTTT. Translation gives CATQTGQGNTIYF.

The J gene is TRBJ1-5, the V gene TRBV7-2; D is undetermined. This CDR3 comprises 15 residues. Trimming shortened V by 5 bases and J by 2 bases, and 13 bases separated the two germline ends. Germline-derived CDR1 and CDR2 are SGHTA and FQGNSA. CDR3 region: CASSLSGVGNQPQHF. Written as DNA, the CDR3 is TGTGCCAGCAGCCTGAGTGGGGTTGGCAATCAGCCCCAGCATTTT.

The gene calls are TRBV28 and TRBJ1-5; 7 bases line up with TRBD1. CDR3 size: 15 residues. Looked up from germline, CDR1 is MDHEN and CDR2 is SYDVKM. V lost 9 bases to trimming and J lost 1 base; unmatched junction nucleotides: 9. The chain's CDR3 is CASKTGWTSNQPQHF. The CDR3 DNA sequence: TGTGCCAGTAAGACAGGGTGGACGAGCAATCAGCCCCAGCATTTT.

The sample holds one count of this clone. V is TRBV25-1 and J is TRBJ1-4; TRBD1 agrees at 9 bases. CDR1 MGHDK and CDR2 SYGVNS come from the germline V gene. J was trimmed by 6 bases and V by 5 bases; bases with no gene match: 7. CDR3 length: 15 residues. The CDR3 nucleotides are TGTGCCAGCAGTCCCGAACAGGGGGCGTATGAAAAACTGTTTTTT. It specifies CASSPEQGAYEKLFF.

The chain links TRBV7-9 to TRBJ2-1; D uncertain. The germline CDR1 and CDR2 sequences are SEHNR and FQNEAQ (reference sequence). Trimming removed 5 bases at V and 8 bases at J, with 7 bases between. The CDR3 is made up of 11 amino acids. The CDR3 DNA is TGTGCCAGCAGCCGTACGGATGAGCAGTTCTTC. It is translated as CASSRTDEQFF.

The rearrangement joins TRBV6-6 to TRBJ2-3; maybe TRBD2 (5 bases). The CDR3 covers 14 residues. With 4 bases removed from V and 4 bases from J, the gap between germline ends came to 12 bases. The germline CDR1 and CDR2 sequences are MNHNY and SVGAGI (reference sequence). The CDR3 DNA reads TGTGCCAGCAGTTCCCGGACTGTGGCAGATACGCAGTATTTT. This sequence encodes CASSSRTVADTQYF.

The CDR3 DNA is TGTGCCAGCAGTGACGCGCAGGGGAACACCGGGGAGCTGTTTTTT. This codes for CASSDAQGNTGELFF. The rearrangement links TRBV2 to TRBJ2-2; D perhaps matches TRBD1 (5 bases). The ends were cut back, 3 bases at V and 1 base at J, with 9 bases in the middle. Per the germline V gene, CDR1 is SNHLY and CDR2 is FYNNEI. The CDR3 has 15 residues.

The chain employs TRBV5-1 and TRBJ2-3; 7 bases align to TRBD2. The germline gives CDR1 SGHRS, CDR2 YFSETQ. CDR3 length: 14 residues. V gave up 1 base and J gave up 3 bases; unmatched junction bases: 2. CDR3 DNA sequence: TGCGCCAGCAGCTTGTTCGGGGGGACAGATACGCAGTATTTT. It translates to CASSLFGGTDTQYF.

This clone was seen a single time. The rearrangement joins TRBV4-1 to TRBJ2-1, with 13 bases that match TRBD2. V gave up 5 bases and J gave up 9 bases; unmatched junction bases: 10. The germline CDR1 and CDR2 sequences are MGHRA and YSYEKL. The CDR3 extends over 16 amino acids. CDR3 in DNA: TGCGCCAGCAGCGCCCCACTAGCGGGAGGGTGGGGTGAGCAGTTCTTC. The encoded protein is CASSAPLAGGWGEQFF.

This rearrangement joins TRBV11-3 to TRBJ2-1; no firm D call. V lost 3 bases and J 7 bases, leaving 10 bases between the germline ends. The CDR3 sequence is 13 residues long. Germline CDR1 is SGHNT and CDR2 is YENEEA. DNA of the CDR3: TGTGCCAGCAGCTTCTCCCTAATAAATGAGCAGTTCTTC. It translates to CASSFSLINEQFF. The complete variable domain, with remaining parts taken from reference TRBV11-3 and TRBJ2-1, reads EAGVVQSPRYKIIEKKQPVAFWCNPISGHNTLYWYLQNLGQGPELLIRYENEEAVDDSQLPKDRFSAERLKGVDSTLKIQPAELGDSAVYLCASSFSLINEQFFGPGTRLTVL.

The chain combines TRBV18 with TRBJ1-1, with D maybe TRBD1 (6 bases). This CDR3 comprises 18 residues. Trimming took off 3 bases at V and 5 bases at J, with 25 bases between the two ends. Germline CDR1 reads KGHSH; CDR2 reads LQKENI. CDR3 protein: CASSPMIMTGAFRTEAFF. The CDR3 coding sequence is TGTGCCAGCTCACCGATGATAATGACAGGAGCTTTTCGGACTGAAGCTTTCTTT.

Details on this clone: Different DNA sequences within this sample yield the same CDR3. This sequence joins TRBV6-6 and TRBJ2-3, with D unresolved. Germline V gene lookup returns CDR1 MNHNY and CDR2 SVGAGI (reference sequence). The V end lost 5 bases, the J end lost 3 bases, and 6 bases lay between the germline ends. The CDR3 extends over 12 amino acids. The CDR3 DNA follows: TGTGCCAGCAGTCCAGGAACAGATACGCAGTATTTT. Protein product: CASSPGTDTQYF.

V and J are TRBV15 and TRBJ2-5, with 8 bases that match TRBD1. This CDR3 contains 17 residues. After removal of 1 base from V and 5 bases from J, the junction contained 12 bases not matched to a gene. Germline CDR1 is LNHNV and CDR2 is YYDKDF (reference sequence). CDR3 nucleotides: TGTGCCACCAGCAGAGCCCCCGTGGGACAGGTATTTGAGACCCAGTACTTC. Protein product: CATSRAPVGQVFETQYF. Full variable domain (outside the CDR3, taken from reference TRBV15 and TRBJ2-5): DAMVIQNPRYQVTQFGKPVTLSCSQTLNHNVMYWYQQKSSQAPKLLFHYYDKDFNNEADTPDNFQSRRPNTSFCFLDIRSPGLGDTAMYLCATSRAPVGQVFETQYFGPGTRLLVL.